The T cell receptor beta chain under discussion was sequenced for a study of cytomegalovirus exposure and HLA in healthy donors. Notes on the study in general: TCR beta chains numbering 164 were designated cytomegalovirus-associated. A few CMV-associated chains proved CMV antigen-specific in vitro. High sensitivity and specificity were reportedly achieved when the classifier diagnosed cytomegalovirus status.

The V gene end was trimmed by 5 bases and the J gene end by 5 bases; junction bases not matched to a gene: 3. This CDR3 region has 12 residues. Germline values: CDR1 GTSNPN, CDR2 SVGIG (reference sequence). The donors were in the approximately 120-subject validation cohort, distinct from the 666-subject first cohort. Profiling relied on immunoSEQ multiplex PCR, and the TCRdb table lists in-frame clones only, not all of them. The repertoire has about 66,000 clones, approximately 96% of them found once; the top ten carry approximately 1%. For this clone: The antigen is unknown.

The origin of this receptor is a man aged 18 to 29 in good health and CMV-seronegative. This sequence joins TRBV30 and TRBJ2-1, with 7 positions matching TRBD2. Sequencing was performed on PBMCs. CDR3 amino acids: CAWGDYHNEQFF. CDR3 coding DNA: TGTGCCTGGGGGGACTACCACAATGAGCAGTTCTTC. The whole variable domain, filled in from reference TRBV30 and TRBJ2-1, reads SQTIHQWPATLVQPVGSPLSLECTVEGTSNPNLYWYRQAAGRGLQLLFYSVGIGQISSEVPQNLSASRPQDRQFILSSKKLLLSDSGFYLCAWGDYHNEQFFGPGTRLTVL.